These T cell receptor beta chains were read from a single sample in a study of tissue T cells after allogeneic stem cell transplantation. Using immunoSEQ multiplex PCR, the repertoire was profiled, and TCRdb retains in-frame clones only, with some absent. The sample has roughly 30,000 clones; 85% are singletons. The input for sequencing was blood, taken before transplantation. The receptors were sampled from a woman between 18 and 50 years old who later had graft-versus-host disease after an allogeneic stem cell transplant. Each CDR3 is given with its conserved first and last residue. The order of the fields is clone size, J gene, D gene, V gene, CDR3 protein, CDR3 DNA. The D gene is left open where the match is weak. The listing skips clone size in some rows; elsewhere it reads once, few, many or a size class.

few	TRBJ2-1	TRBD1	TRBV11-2	CASSLIIRGIAPAYNEQFF	TGTGCCAGCAGCTTAATAATCAGGGGGATTGCTCCTGCCTACAATGAGCAGTTCTTC
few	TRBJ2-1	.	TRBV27	CASSLSADNEQFF	TGTGCCAGCAGTTTGTCGGCGGACAATGAGCAGTTCTTC
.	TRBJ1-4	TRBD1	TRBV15	CATSSNRGTEKLFF	TGTGCCACCAGCAGTAACAGGGGCACTGAAAAACTGTTTTTT
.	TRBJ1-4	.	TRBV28	CASSSGQSEKLFF	TGTGCCAGCAGTTCCGGACAGAGCGAAAAACTGTTTTTT
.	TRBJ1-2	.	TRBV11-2	CASSLGPEQGRGYTF	TGTGCCAGCAGCTTGGGGCCGGAACAGGGACGTGGCTACACCTTC
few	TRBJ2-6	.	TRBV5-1	CASSLKGTASSGANVLTF	TGCGCCAGCAGCTTAAAGGGGACCGCTAGCTCTGGGGCCAACGTCCTGACTTTC
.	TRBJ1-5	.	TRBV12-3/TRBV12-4	CASNPGFNQPQHF	TGTGCCAGCAATCCAGGGTTTAATCAGCCCCAGCATTTT
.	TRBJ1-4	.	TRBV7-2	CASSLALGANEKLFF	TGTGCCAGCAGCTTAGCTCTGGGGGCTAATGAAAAACTGTTTTTT
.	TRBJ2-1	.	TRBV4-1	CASSHLRDLLNEQFF	TGCGCCAGCAGCCACCTCCGGGACCTCCTCAATGAGCAGTTCTTC
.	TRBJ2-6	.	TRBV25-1	CASSGGTGSGANVLTF	TGTGCCAGCAGTGGTGGGACGGGCTCTGGGGCCAACGTCCTGACTTTC
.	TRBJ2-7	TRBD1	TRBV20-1	CSASRQGAFEQYF	TGCAGTGCTAGTAGGCAGGGGGCTTTCGAGCAGTACTTC
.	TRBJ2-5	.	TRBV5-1	CASSVQETQYF	TGCGCCAGCAGCGTTCAAGAGACCCAGTACTTC
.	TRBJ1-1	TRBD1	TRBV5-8	CASSPGQGKNTEAFF	TGTGCCAGCAGCCCCGGACAGGGGAAGAACACTGAAGCTTTCTTT
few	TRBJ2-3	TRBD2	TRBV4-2	CASSQDFSGGADTQYF	TGTGCCAGCAGCCAAGATTTTAGCGGGGGGGCAGATACGCAGTATTTT
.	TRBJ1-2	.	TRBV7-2	CASSLAGTGGYGYGYTF	TGTGCCAGCAGCTTAGCGGGGACGGGGGGGTACGGCTATGGCTACACCTTC
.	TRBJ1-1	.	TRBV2	CASRAQALGAFF	TGTGCCAGCAGGGCGCAGGCCCTGGGGGCTTTCTTT
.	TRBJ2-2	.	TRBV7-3	CASSPGHTGELFF	TGTGCCAGTTCCCCGGGACATACCGGGGAGCTGTTTTTT
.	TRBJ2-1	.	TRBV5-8	CASSLNSRTVYNEQFF	TGTGCCAGCAGCTTGAACTCGAGGACAGTCTACAATGAGCAGTTCTTC
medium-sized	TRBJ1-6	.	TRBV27	CASSTSEGSPLHF	TGTGCCAGCAGCACCTCTGAGGGTTCACCCCTCCACTTT
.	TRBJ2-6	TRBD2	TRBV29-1	CSVAGTSGGLTLSGANVLTF	TGCAGCGTGGCCGGGACTAGCGGGGGCCTTACATTGTCTGGGGCCAACGTCCTGACTTTC
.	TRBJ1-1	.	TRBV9	CASSVGSGGKLAEAFF	TGTGCCAGCAGCGTAGGTTCGGGAGGAAAATTAGCTGAAGCTTTCTTT
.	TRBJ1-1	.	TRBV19	CASSRPGHLGAFF	TGTGCCAGTAGCCGGCCCGGGCACCTGGGGGCTTTCTTT
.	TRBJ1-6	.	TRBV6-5	CASTRGGLNSPLHF	TGTGCCAGCACCAGGGGAGGGTTAAATTCACCCCTCCACTTT
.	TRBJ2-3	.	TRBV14	CASSQTSGTKSTDTQYF	TGTGCCAGCAGCCAGACCTCCGGGACGAAAAGCACAGATACGCAGTATTTT
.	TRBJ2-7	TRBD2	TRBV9	CASTARASGTNYEQYF	TGTGCCAGCACGGCCCGGGCTAGCGGGACCAACTACGAGCAGTACTTC
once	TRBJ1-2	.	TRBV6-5	CASSSTGTLYGYTF	TGTGCCAGCAGTTCCACCGGGACACTATATGGCTACACCTTC
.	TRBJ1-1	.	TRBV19	CASSISPAREAFF	TGTGCCAGTAGTATCAGCCCCGCTCGGGAAGCTTTCTTT